The clone carrying this T cell receptor beta chain was seen only a few times. The data originate from a study of T cells after yellow fever vaccination. The CDR3 covers 13 residues. V dropped 6 bases and J dropped 11 bases, with 19 bases sitting between them. Germline V CDR1 and CDR2: MNHNS, SASEGT. TCRdb reprocessed the 5' RACE reads with MiXCR, giving one entry per CDR3 protein. The profile covers nearly 550,000 distinct CDR3 sequences, with roughly a fifth appearing a single time and around an eighth taken by the ten largest. Sequences were derived from PBMCs, sampled 15 days after the yellow fever booster vaccination. The TCR sequence derives from a man under 40 who received the YFV17D yellow fever vaccine. This rearrangement joins TRBV6-1 to TRBJ1-1; TRBD1 is a possible D gene (5 bases). The CDR3 DNA is TGTGCCAGCAGCTCCAGGGCCCCCTATGGGGCTTTCTTT. Its protein product is CASSSRAPYGAFF.